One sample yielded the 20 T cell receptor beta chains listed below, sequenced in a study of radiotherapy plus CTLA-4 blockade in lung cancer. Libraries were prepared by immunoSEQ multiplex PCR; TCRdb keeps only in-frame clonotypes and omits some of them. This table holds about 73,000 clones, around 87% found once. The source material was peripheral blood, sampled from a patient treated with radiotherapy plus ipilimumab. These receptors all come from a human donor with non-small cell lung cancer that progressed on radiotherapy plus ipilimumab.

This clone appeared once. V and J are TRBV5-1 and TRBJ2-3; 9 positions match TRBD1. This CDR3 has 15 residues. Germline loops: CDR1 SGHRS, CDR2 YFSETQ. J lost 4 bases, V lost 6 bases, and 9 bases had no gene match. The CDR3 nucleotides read TGCGCCAGCATCACCGGGACAGGGTTTGCAGATACGCAGTATTTT. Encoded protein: CASITGTGFADTQYF.

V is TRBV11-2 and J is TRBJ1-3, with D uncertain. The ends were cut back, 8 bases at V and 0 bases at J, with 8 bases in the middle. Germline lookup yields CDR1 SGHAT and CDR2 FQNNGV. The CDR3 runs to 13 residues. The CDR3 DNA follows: TGTGCCAGCTTTTCACTCTCTGGAAACACCATATATTTT. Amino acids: CASFSLSGNTIYF. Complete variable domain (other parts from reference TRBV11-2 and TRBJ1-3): EAGVAQSPRYKIIEKRQSVAFWCNPISGHATLYWYQQILGQGPKLLIQFQNNGVVDDSQLPKDRFSAERLKGVDSTLKIQPAKLEDSAVYLCASFSLSGNTIYFGEGSWLTVV.

The CDR3, as DNA: TGCGCCAGCAGCTTTACGCCGACAGGGGAAGCAGATACGCAGTATTTT. Protein: CASSFTPTGEADTQYF. This chain links TRBV5-1 with TRBJ2-3, with 8 bases fitting TRBD1. The V segment lost 2 bases and the J segment 4 bases; nucleotides outside the gene matches: 9. The CDR3 has 16 amino acids. The germline CDR1 and CDR2 sequences are SGHRS and YFSETQ.

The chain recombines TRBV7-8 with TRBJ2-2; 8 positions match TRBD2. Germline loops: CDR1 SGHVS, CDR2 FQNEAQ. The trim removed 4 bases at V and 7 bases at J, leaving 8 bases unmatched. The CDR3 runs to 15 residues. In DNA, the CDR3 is TGTGCCAGCAGCTGGGCGGGAGGAACGGTCGGGGAGCTGTTTTTT. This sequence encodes CASSWAGGTVGELFF.

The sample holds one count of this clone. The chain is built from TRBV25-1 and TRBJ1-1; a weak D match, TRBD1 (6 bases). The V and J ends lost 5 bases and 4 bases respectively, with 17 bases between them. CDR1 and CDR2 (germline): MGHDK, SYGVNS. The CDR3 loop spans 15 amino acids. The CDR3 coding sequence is TGTGCCAGCAGTCTAGGGAACAGGGTCGCCACTGAAGCTTTCTTT. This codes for CASSLGNRVATEAFF.

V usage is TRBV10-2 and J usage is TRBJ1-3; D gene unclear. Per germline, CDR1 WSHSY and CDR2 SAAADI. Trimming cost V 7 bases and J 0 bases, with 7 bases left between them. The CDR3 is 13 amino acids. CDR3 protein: CASTTSSGNTIYF. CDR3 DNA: TGCGCCAGCACCACCAGCTCTGGAAACACCATATATTTT.

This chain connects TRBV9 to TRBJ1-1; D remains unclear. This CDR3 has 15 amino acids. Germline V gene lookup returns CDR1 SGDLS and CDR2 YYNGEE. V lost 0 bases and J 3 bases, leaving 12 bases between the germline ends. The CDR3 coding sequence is TGTGCCAGCAGCGTAGATCCCAGACGGGACACTGAAGCTTTCTTT. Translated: CASSVDPRRDTEAFF.

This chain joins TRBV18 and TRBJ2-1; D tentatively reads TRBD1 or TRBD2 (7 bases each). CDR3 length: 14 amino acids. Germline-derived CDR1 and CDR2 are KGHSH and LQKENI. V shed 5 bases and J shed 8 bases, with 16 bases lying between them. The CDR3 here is CASSSMGGGDEQFF. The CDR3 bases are TGTGCCAGCTCAAGCATGGGAGGGGGCGATGAGCAGTTCTTC.

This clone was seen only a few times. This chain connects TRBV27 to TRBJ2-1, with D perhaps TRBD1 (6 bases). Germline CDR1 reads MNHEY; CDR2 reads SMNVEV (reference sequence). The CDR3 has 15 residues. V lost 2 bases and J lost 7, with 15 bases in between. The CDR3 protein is CASSLTRGLLNEQFF. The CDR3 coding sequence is TGTGCCAGCAGTTTAACCAGGGGTCTTTTAAATGAGCAGTTCTTC.

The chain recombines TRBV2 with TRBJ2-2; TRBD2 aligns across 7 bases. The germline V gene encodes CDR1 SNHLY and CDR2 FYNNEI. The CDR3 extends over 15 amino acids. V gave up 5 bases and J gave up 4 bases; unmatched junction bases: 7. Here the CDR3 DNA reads TGTGCCAGCAGTCCGGGACTAATTGGCACCGGGGAGCTGTTTTTT. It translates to CASSPGLIGTGELFF.

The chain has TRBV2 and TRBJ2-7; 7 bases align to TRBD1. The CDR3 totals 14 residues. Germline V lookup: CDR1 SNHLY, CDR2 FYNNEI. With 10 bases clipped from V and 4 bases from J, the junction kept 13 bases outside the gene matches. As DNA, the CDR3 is TGTGCCACCAAAAGAGGGACAGAGCTTTACGAGCAGTACGTC. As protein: CATKRGTELYEQYV.

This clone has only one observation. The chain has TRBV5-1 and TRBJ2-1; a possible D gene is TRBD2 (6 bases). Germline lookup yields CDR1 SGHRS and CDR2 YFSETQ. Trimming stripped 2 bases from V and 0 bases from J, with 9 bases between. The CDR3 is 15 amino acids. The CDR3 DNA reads TGCGCCAGCAGCTTTAGCGGAGGCTCCTACAATGAGCAGTTCTTC. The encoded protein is CASSFSGGSYNEQFF.

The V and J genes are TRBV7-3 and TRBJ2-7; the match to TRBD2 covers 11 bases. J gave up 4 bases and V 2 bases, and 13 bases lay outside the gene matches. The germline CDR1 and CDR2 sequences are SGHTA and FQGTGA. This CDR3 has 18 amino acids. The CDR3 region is CASSLGDLAGGPVYEQYF. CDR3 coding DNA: TGTGCCAGCAGCTTAGGGGATCTAGCGGGAGGTCCAGTATACGAGCAGTACTTC.

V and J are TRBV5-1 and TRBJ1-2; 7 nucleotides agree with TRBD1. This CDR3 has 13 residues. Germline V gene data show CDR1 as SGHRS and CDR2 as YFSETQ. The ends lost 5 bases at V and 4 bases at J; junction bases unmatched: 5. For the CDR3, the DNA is TGCGCCAGCAGTTACGGACAGGTCTATGGCTACACCTTC. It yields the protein CASSYGQVYGYTF.

The CDR3 is CASSEGGGQEKLFF. The DNA for the CDR3 is TGTGCCAGCAGTGAAGGTGGGGGGCAAGAAAAACTGTTTTTT. This chain links TRBV2 with TRBJ1-4; TRBD1 might be the D (6 bases). V was shortened by 1 base and J by 8 bases, with 11 bases between the two germline ends. The CDR3 has 14 residues. Germline V gives CDR1 SNHLY, CDR2 FYNNEI.

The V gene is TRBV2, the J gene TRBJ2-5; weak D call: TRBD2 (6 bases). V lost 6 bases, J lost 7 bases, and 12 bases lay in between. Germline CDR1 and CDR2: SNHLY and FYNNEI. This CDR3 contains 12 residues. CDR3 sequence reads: CASRGLPMTQYF. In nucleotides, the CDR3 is TGTGCCAGCAGGGGACTCCCGATGACCCAGTACTTC.

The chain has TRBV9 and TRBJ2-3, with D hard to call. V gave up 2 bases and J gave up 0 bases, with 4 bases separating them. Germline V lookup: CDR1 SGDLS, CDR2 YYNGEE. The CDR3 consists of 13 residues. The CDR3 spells CASSVDSTDTQYF. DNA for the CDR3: TGTGCCAGCAGCGTGGACAGCACAGATACGCAGTATTTT.

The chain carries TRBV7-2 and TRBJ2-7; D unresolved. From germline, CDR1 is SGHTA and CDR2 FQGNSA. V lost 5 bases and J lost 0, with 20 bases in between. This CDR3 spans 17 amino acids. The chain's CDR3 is CASSIDLDGPSSYEQYF. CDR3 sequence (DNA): TGTGCCAGCAGCATAGACCTAGATGGTCCTAGCTCCTACGAGCAGTACTTC.

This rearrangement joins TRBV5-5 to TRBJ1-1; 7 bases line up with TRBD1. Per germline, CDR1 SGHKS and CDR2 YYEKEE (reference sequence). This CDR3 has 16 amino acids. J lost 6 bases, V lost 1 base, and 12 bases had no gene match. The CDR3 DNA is TGTGCCAGCAGCTTGATACAGGGGTACATATACGCTGAAGCTTTCTTT. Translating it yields CASSLIQGYIYAEAFF.

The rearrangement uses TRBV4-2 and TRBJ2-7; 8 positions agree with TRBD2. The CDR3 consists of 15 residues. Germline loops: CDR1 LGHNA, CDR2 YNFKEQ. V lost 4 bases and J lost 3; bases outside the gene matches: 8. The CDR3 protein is CASSPYSGMHYEQYF. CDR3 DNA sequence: TGTGCCAGCAGCCCTTATAGCGGGATGCACTACGAGCAGTACTTC.